In its sample, the clone carrying this TCR beta chain was seen once. Its specificity is unknown. Trimming took 4 bases from V and 0 from J, leaving 15 bases between them. Germline CDR1 is SGHRS and CDR2 is YFSETQ. CDR3 length: 16 residues. This sample is part of a study of a mutant IDH1 vaccine in newly diagnosed glioma. The method was immunoSEQ multiplex PCR; TCRdb's version includes in-frame clones alone and lacks a portion of them. The sample has 50,000 to 65,000 clones; roughly 87% are singletons. The time point is: week 47, end of study. Vaccine doses each comprised 300 ug of mutant IDH1 20-mer peptide, with topical imiquimod. Vaccination of patients was performed eight times, in weeks 1, 3, 5, 7, 11, 15, 19 and 23. Those who donated had recent WHO grade 3 or 4 IDH1-mutant, ATRX-lost astrocytomas.

This receptor was obtained from a woman in her forties or fifties with glioma. This sequence joins TRBV5-1 and TRBJ2-3; the D gene could be TRBD1 or TRBD2 (6 bases each). The starting material was PBMCs, obtained from a glioma patient whose treatment included an IDH1 peptide vaccine. CDR3 protein: CASSMGASVSTDTQYF. The CDR3 coding sequence is TGCGCCAGCAGCATGGGGGCTAGCGTTAGCACAGATACGCAGTATTTT.